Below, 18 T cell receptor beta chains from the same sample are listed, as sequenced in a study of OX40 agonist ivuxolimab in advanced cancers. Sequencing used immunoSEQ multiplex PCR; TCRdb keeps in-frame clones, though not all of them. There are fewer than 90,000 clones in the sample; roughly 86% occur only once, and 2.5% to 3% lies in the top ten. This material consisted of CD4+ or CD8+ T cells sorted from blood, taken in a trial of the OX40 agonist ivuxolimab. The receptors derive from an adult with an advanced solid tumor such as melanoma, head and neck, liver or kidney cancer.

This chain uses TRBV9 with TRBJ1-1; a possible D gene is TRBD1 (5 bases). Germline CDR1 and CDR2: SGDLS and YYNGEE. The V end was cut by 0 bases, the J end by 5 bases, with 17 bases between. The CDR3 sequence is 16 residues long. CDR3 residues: CASSVGPSLGETEAFF. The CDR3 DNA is TGTGCCAGCAGCGTAGGGCCCTCTTTGGGGGAAACTGAAGCTTTCTTT.

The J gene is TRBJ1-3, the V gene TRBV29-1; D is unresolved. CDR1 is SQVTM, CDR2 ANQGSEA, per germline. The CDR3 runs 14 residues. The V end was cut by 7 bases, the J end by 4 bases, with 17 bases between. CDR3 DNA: TGCAGCGCTGGAGGTGGCTTCGTGGGAAACACCATATATTTT. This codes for CSAGGGFVGNTIYF.

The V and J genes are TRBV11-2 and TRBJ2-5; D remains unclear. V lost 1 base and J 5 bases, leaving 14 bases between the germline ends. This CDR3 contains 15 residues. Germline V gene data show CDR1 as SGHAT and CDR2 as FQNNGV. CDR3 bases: TGTGCCAGCAGCTTAGCAGGCGGAGTTCGGGAGACCCAGTACTTC. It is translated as CASSLAGGVRETQYF.

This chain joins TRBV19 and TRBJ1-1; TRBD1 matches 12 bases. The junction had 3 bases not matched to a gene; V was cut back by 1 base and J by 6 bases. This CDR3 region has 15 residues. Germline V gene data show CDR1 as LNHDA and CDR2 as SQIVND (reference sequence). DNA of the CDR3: TGTGCCAGTAGTATAGGGGACAGGGGGCTCGCTGAAGCTTTCTTT. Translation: CASSIGDRGLAEAFF. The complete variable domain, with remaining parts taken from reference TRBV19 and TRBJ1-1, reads DGGITQSPKYLFRKEGQNVTLSCEQNLNHDAMYWYRQDPGQGLRLIYYSQIVNDFQKGDIAEGYSVSREKKESFPLTVTSAQKNPTAFYLCASSIGDRGLAEAFFGQGTRLTVV.

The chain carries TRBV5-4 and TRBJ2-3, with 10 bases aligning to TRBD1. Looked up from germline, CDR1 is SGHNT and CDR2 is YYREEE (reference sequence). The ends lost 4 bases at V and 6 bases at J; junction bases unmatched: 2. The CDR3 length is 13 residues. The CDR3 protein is CASSRDRGDTQYF. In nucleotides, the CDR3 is TGTGCCAGCAGCCGGGACAGGGGCGATACGCAGTATTTT.

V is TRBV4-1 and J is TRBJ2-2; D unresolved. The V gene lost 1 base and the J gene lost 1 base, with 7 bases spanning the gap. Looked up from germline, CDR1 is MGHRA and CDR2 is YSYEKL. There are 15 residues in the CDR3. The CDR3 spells CASSQGQKNTGELFF. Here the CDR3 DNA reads TGCGCCAGCAGCCAAGGGCAGAAGAACACCGGGGAGCTGTTTTTT.

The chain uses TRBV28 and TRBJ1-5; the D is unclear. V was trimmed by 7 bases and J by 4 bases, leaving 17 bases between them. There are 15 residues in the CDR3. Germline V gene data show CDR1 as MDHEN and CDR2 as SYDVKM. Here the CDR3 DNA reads TGTGCCAGCAACTCAGCGGCGGGTGAGAATCAGCCCCAGCATTTT. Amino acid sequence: CASNSAAGENQPQHF. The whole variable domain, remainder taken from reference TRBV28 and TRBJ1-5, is DVKVTQSSRYLVKRTGEKVFLECVQDMDHENMFWYRQDPGLGLRLIYFSYDVKMKEKGDIPEGYSVSREKKERFSLILESASTNQTSMYLCASNSAAGENQPQHFGDGTRLSIL.

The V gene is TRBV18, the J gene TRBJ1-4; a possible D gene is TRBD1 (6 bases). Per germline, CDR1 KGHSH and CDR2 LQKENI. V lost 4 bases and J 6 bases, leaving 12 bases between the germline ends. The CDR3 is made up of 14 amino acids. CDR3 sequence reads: CASSLDRSDEKLFF. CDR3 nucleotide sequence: TGTGCCAGCTCACTTGACAGGTCCGATGAAAAACTGTTTTTT.

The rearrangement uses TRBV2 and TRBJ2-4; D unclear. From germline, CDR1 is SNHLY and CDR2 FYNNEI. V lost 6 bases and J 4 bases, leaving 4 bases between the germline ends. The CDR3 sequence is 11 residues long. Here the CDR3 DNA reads TGTGCCAGCAGCACGAAAAACATTCAGTACTTC. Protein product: CASSTKNIQYF.

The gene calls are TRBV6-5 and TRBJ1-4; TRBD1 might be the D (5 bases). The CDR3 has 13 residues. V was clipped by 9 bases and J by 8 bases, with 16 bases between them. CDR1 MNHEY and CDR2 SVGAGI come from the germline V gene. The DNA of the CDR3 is TGTGCCAGTTCCAGGGTGAGGAACGAAAAACTGTTTTTT. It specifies CASSRVRNEKLFF.

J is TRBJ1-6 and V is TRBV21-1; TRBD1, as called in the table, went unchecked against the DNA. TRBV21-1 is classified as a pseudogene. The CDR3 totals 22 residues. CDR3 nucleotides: TGTGCCAGCAGCAAAGATCGGGGTATGTCCCAAAACAGGGGGCGAGTTAATTCACCCCTCCACTTT. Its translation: CASSKDRGMSQNRGRVNSPLHF.

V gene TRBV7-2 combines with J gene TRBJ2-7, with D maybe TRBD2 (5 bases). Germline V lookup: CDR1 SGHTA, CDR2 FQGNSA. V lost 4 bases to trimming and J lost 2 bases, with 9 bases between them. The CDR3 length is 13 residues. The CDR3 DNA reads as TGTGCCAGCAGCTCCGGGGTTGCCTACGAGCAGTACTTC. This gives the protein CASSSGVAYEQYF.

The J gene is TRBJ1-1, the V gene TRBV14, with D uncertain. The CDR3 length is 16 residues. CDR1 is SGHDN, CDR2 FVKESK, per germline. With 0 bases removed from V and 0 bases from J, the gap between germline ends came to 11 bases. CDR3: CASSQDFGGMNTEAFF. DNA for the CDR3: TGTGCCAGCAGCCAAGATTTTGGCGGAATGAACACTGAAGCTTTCTTT.

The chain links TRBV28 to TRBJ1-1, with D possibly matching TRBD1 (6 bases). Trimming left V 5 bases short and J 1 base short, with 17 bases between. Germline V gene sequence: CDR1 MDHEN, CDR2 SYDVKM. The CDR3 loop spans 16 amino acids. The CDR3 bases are TGTGCCAGCAGTACCTACCTCCGGGACAAGAACACTGAAGCTTTCTTT. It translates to CASSTYLRDKNTEAFF.

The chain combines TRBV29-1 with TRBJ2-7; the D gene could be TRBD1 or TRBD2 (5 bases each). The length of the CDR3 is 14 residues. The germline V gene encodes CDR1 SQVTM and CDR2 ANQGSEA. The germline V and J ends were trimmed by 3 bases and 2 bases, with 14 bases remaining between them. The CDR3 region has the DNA TGCAGCGTTGACTGGGACGGAGCCCCCTACGAGCAGTACTTC. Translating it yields CSVDWDGAPYEQYF.

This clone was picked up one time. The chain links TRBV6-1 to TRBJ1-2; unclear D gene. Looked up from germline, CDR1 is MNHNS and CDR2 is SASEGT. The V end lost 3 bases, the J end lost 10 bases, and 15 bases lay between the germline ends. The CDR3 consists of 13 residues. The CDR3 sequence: CASSDIGEGAYTF. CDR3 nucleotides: TGTGCCAGCAGTGATATCGGGGAGGGCGCCTACACCTTC.

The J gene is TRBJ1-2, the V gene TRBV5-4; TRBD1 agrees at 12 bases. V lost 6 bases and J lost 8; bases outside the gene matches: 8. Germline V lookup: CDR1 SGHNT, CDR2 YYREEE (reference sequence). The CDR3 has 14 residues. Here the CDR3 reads CASTPGTGGEGYTF. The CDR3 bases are TGTGCCAGCACCCCTGGGACAGGGGGCGAGGGCTACACCTTC.

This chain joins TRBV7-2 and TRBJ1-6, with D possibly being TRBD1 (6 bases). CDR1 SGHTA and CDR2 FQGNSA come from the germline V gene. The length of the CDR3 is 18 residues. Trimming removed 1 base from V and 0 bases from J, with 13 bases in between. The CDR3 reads CASSLGRARGSYNSPLHF. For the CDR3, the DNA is TGTGCCAGCAGCTTAGGGAGGGCCAGGGGCTCCTATAATTCACCCCTCCACTTT. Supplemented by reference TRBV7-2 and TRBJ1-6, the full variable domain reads GAGVSQSPSNKVTEKGKDVELRCDPISGHTALYWYRQSLGQGLEFLIYFQGNSAPDKSGLPSDRFSAERTGGSVSTLTIQRTQQEDSAVYLCASSLGRARGSYNSPLHFGNGTRLTVT.